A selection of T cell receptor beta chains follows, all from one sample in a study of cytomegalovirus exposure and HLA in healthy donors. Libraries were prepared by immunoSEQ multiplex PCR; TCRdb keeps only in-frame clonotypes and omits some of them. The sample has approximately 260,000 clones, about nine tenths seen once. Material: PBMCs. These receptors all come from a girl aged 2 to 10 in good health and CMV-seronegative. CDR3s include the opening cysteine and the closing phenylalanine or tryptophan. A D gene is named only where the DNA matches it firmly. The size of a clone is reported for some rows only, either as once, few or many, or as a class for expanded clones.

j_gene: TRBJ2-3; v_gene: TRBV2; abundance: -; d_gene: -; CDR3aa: CASSEPRSGDITDTQYF; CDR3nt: TGTGCCAGCAGTGAACCCAGATCAGGGGATATCACAGATACGCAGTATTTT
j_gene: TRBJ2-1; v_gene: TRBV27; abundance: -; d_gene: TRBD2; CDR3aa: CASRLAGAYNEQFF; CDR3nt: TGTGCCAGCAGACTAGCGGGAGCCTACAATGAGCAGTTCTTC
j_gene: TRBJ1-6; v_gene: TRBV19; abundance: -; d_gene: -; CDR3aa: CASSTGHTYNSPLHF; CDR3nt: TGTGCCAGTAGTACCGGACACACCTATAATTCACCCCTCCACTTT
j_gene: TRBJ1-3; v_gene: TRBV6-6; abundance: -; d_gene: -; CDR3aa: CASSYSRSSGNTIYF; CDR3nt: TGTGCCAGCAGTTACTCGAGGAGCTCTGGAAACACCATATATTTT
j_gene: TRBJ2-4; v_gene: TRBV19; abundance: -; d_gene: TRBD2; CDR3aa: CASTRSGSKNIQYF; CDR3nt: TGTGCCAGTACCCGTAGCGGGAGCAAAAACATTCAGTACTTC
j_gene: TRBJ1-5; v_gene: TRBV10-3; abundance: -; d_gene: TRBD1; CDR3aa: CAISEADRGANQPQHF; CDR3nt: TGTGCCATCAGTGAGGCCGACAGGGGTGCAAATCAGCCCCAGCATTTT
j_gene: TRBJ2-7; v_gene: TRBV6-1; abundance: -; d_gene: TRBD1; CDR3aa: CASSWGQGTVEQYF; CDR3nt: TGTGCCAGCAGTTGGGGACAGGGAACGGTCGAGCAGTACTTC
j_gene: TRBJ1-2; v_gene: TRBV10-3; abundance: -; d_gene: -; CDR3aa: CAIRSGDTPYYGCTF; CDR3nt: TGTGCCATCAGGTCCGGGGACACACCCTACTATGGCTGCACCTTC
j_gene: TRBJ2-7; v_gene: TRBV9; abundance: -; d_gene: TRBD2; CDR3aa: CASSGVAGGTYEQYF; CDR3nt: TGTGCCAGCAGCGGGGTAGCGGGGGGGACCTACGAGCAGTACTTC
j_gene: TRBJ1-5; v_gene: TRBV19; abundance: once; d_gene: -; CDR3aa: CASSISFGAGYQPQHF; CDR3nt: TGTGCCAGTAGTATTTCTTTTGGGGCAGGGTATCAGCCCCAGCATTTT
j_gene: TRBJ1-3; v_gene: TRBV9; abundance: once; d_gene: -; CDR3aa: CASGRDLNTIYF; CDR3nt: TGTGCCAGCGGCAGGGATTTGAACACCATATATTTT
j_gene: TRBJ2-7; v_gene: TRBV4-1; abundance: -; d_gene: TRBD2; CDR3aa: CASSQVGASGGYEQYF; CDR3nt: TGCGCCAGCAGCCAAGTCGGGGCTAGCGGAGGTTACGAGCAGTACTTC
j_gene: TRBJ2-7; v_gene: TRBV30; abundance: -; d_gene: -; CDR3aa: CAWSTYSPYEQYF; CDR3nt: TGTGCCTGGAGTACGTACAGTCCCTACGAGCAGTACTTC
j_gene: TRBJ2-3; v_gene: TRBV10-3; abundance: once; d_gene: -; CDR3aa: CAISVDPPTSSIYTQYF; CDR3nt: TGTGCCATCAGTGTCGACCCCCCGACATCCAGCATCTATACGCAGTATTTT
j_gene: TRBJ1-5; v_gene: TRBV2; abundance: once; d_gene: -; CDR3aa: CASSGTQASNQPQHF; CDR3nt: TGTGCCAGCAGTGGAACCCAGGCTAGCAATCAGCCCCAGCATTTT
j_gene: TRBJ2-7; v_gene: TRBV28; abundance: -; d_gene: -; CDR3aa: CASTPRQNRYEQYF; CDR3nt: TGTGCCAGCACCCCACGACAAAACAGGTACGAGCAGTACTTC
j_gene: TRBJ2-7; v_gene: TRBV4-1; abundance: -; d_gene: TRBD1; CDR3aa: CASSQWDRGYKQYF; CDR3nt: TGCGCCAGCAGCCAATGGGACAGGGGGTACAAGCAGTACTTC
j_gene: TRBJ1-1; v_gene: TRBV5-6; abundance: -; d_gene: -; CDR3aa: CASSPDRIEAFF; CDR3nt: TGTGCCAGCAGCCCTGACAGGATTGAAGCTTTCTTT
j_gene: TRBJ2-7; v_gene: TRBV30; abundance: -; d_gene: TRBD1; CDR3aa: CAGTGVHEQYF; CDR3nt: TGTGCCGGAACAGGGGTCCACGAGCAGTACTTC
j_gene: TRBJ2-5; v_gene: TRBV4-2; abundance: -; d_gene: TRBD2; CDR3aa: CASSQVAGEYQETQYF; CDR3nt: TGTGCCAGCAGCCAAGTAGCGGGGGAGTACCAAGAGACCCAGTACTTC
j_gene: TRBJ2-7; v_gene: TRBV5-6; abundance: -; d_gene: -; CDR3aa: CASSFIELDEQYF; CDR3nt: TGTGCCAGCAGCTTCATTGAGCTTGACGAGCAGTACTTC
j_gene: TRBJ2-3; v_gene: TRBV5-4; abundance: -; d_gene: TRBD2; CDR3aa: CASSWLPGTSGGKDTQYF; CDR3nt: TGTGCCAGCAGCTGGCTACCCGGGACTAGCGGGGGGAAAGATACGCAGTATTTT
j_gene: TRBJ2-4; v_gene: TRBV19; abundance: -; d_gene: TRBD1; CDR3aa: CASSIAGTGALSAKNIQYF; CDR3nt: TGTGCCAGTAGTATAGCCGGGACAGGGGCCCTTTCAGCCAAAAACATTCAGTACTTC
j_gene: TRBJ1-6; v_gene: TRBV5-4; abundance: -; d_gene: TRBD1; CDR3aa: CASSMSGGTVNSPLHF; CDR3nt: TGTGCCAGCAGCATGAGTGGGGGGACAGTTAATTCACCCCTCCACTTT
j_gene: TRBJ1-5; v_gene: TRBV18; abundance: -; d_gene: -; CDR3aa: CASSPLPPTDSRNQPQHF; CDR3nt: TGTGCCAGCTCACCGCTCCCACCTACGGACAGCCGCAATCAGCCCCAGCATTTT
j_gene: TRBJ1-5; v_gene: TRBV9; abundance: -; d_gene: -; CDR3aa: CASSVQGNQPQHF; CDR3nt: TGTGCCAGCAGCGTACAGGGCAATCAGCCCCAGCATTTT
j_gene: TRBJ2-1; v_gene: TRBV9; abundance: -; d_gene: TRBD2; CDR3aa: CASSGVIAGVDEQFF; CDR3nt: TGTGCCAGCAGCGGGGTTATAGCGGGGGTCGATGAGCAGTTCTTC
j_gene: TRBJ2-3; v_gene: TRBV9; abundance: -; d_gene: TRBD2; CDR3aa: CASSVAGGSFTDTQYF; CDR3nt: TGTGCCAGCAGCGTAGCGGGGGGGTCCTTCACAGATACGCAGTATTTT
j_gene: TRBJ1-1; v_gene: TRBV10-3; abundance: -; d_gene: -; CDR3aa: CAIKAGRDTEAFF; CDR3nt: TGTGCCATCAAGGCAGGGAGGGACACTGAAGCTTTCTTT
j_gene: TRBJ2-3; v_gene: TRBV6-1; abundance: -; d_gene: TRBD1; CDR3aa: CASSDTLRTGGDTQYF; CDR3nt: TGTGCCAGCAGTGACACACTCAGGACAGGGGGAGATACGCAGTATTTT
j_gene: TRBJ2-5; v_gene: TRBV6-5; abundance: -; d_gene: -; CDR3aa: CASSYVDKAGETQYF; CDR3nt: TGTGCCAGCAGTTACGTGGACAAGGCCGGGGAGACCCAGTACTTC
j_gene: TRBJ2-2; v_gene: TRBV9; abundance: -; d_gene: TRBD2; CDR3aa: CASARTSGGSGELFF; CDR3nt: TGTGCCAGCGCCCGGACTAGCGGGGGGAGTGGGGAGCTGTTTTTT
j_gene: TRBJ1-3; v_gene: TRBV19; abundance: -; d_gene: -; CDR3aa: CASSIRGSGNTIYF; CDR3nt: TGTGCCAGTAGTATACGGGGGTCTGGAAACACCATATATTTT
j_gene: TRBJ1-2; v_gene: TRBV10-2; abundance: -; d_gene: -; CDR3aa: CASSESRTAIYGYTF; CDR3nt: TGCGCCAGCAGTGAGTCGAGGACAGCTATATATGGCTACACCTTC
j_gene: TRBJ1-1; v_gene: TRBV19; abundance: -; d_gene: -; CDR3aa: CASRGFPAMNTEAFF; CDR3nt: TGTGCTTCACGGGGGTTTCCAGCAATGAACACTGAAGCTTTCTTT
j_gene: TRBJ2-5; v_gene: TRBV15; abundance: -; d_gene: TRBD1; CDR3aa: CATSPDRQETQYF; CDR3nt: TGTGCCACCAGTCCGGACAGGCAAGAGACCCAGTACTTC
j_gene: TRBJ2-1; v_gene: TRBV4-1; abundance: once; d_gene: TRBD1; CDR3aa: CASSQERQGVDNEQFF; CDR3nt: TGCGCCAGCAGCCAAGAGCGGCAGGGGGTGGACAATGAGCAGTTCTTC
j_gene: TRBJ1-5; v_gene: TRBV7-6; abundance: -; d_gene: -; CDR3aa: CASSRREQGWPQHF; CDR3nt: TGTGCCAGCAGCCGTAGAGAGCAGGGCTGGCCCCAGCATTTT
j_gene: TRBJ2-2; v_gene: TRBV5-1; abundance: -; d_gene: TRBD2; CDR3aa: CASSFGLAGGPRTGELFF; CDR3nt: TGCGCCAGCAGCTTCGGACTAGCGGGAGGGCCCCGCACCGGGGAGCTGTTTTTT
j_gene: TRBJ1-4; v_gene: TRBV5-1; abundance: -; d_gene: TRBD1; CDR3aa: CASSSGQGDEKLFF; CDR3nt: TGCGCCAGCAGCTCCGGACAGGGTGATGAAAAACTGTTTTTT
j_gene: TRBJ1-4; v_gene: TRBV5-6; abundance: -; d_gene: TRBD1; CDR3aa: CASSWGTGAEKLFF; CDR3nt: TGTGCCAGCAGCTGGGGGACAGGGGCAGAAAAACTGTTTTTT
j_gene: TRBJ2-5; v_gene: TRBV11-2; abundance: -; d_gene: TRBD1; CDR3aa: CASRPPDRVKETQYF; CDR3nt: TGTGCCAGCAGACCTCCGGACAGGGTAAAAGAGACCCAGTACTTC
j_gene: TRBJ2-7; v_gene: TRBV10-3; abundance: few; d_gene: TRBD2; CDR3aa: CAIRSSGGADEQYF; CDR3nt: TGTGCCATCAGGTCTAGCGGGGGGGCCGACGAGCAGTACTTC
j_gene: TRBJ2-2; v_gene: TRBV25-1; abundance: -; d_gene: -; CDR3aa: CASSEQRRTNTGELFF; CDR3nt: TGTGCCAGCAGTGAACAGAGGAGAACGAACACCGGGGAGCTGTTTTTT
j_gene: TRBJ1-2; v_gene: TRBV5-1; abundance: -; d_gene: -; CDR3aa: CASSLWRVPYGYTF; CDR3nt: TGCGCCAGCAGCTTGTGGCGGGTACCCTATGGCTACACCTTC